This TCR beta chain emerged from a study of blood T cell repertoires in COVID-19. Looking at the study overall: Italy, Spain and the United States were the sources of the convalescent and acute COVID-19 samples. Sources were T cells, B-cell-depleted T cells, or PBMCs; the material itself was cDNA or gDNA.

Germline V gene data show CDR1 as SGHRS and CDR2 as YFSETQ. This CDR3 region has 18 residues. Trimming took 4 bases from V and 4 from J; bases not matched to a gene: 10. Original methodology: The assay estimated nucleated cells by amplifying reference gene primers. Sequencing used immunoSEQ multiplex PCR; TCRdb keeps in-frame clones, though not all of them. That table is the source of V, J and clone size, and D and trimming were worked out from the DNA. The sample contains roughly 140,000 clones, over 80% of which appear only once. This sequence was found in a woman in her thirties or forties with active or convalescent COVID-19. What was sequenced was peripheral blood. J is TRBJ2-1 and V is TRBV5-1, with TRBD2 matching 14 bases. The DNA for the CDR3 is TGCGCCAGCAGCCCCCGGACTAGCGGGAGGATTACATACAATGAGCAGTTCTTC. Residues: CASSPRTSGRITYNEQFF.